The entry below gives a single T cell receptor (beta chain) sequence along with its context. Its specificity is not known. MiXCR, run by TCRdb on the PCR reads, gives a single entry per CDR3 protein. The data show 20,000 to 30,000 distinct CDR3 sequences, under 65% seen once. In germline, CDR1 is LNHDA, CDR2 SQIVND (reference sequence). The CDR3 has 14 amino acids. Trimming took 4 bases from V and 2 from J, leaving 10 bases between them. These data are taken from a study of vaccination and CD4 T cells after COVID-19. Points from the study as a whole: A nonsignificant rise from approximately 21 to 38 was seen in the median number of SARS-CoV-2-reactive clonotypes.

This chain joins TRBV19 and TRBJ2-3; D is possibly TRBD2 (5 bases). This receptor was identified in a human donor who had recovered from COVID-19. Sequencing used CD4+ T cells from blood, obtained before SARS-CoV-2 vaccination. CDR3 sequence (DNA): TGTGCCAGTAGTAACCTAGCTACCACAGATACGCAGTATTTT. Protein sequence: CASSNLATTDTQYF.